The source of this T cell receptor (beta chain) is a study of blood T cell repertoires in COVID-19. This clone showed up just once. Here immunoSEQ multiplex PCR was the method, and the copy in TCRdb shows in-frame clones only, minus some. The repertoire has 490,000 or so clones, roughly 88% of them found once; the top ten carry approximately 1.8%. This receptor was taken from a woman between 40 and 55 years old who had recovered from COVID-19. Input material: PBMCs or T cells enriched from blood (not recorded which).

The CDR3 is CASSLGRDTQYF. CDR3 sequence (DNA): TGTGCCAGCAGCTTAGGTCGAGATACGCAGTATTTT. The chain combines TRBV11-2 with TRBJ2-3; D remains unclear. V lost 1 base to trimming and J lost 5 bases, with 4 bases between them. Germline V lookup: CDR1 SGHAT, CDR2 FQNNGV. This CDR3 comprises 12 residues.